The T cell receptor (beta chain) under discussion was sequenced for a study of T cells after posttransplantation cyclophosphamide. Trimming took 3 bases from V and 4 from J; bases not matched to a gene: 9. Germline-derived CDR1 and CDR2 are GTSNPN and SVGIG (reference sequence). This CDR3 contains 14 residues. This clone was seen once. Generated by immunoSEQ multiplex PCR, the TCRdb table keeps only in-frame clones and is missing some. The table lists roughly 21,000 clones, 95% to 99% of them singletons. Sequenced input: naive CD8+ T cells sorted from PBMCs. The clonotype originates from a man aged 35-49 years in good health, CMV-negative, and a related stem cell transplant donor. The V and J genes are TRBV30 and TRBJ2-7, with 7 bases aligning to TRBD2. The CDR3 nucleotides read TGTGCCTGGAGCCCAGCGGCGGGAGCATACGAGCAGTACTTC. Its translation is CAWSPAAGAYEQYF.